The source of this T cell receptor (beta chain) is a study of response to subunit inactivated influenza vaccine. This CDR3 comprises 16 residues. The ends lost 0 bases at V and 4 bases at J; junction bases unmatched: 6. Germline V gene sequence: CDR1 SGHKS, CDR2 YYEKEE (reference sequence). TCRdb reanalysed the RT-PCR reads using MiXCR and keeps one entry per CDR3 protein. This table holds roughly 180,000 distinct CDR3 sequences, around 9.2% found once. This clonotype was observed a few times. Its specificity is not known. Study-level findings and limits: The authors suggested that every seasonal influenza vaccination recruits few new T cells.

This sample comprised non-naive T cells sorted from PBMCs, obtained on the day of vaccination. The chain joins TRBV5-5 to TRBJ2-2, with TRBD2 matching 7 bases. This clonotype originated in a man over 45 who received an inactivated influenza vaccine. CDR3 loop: CASSLAPIAGTGELFF. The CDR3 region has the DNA TGTGCCAGCAGCTTGGCCCCTATAGCGGGCACCGGGGAGCTGTTTTTT.